The T cell receptor (beta chain) described here comes from a study of blood T cell repertoires in COVID-19 (dated by TCRdb to 2020 to 2021). About the study as a whole: Samples from collaborators originated in the United States, Italy and Spain and spanned both the acute and convalescent phases of COVID-19. The prospective study material was composed of cDNA or gDNA derived from T cells, B-cell-depleted T cells, or PBMCs. Deeply sampled blood TCRbeta repertoires from subjects exposed to, actively infected with, or recovered from COVID-19 were included in the dataset. A freely available public database, intended as a resource for researchers studying the immune response to SARS-CoV-2, is where the repertoires were released. Samples came from the ongoing ImmuneRACE study (first 160 participants) plus 1,254 subjects from 6 global collaborators. A de-identified subject ID, COVID-19 status, age in years and sex were almost always included in the sample metadata. Where HLA class I and class II types were available, the types were taken from metadata supplied by the sample provider, not from assay-based typing.

CDR1 and CDR2, per the germline V gene, are SGHRS and YFSETQ. The germline ends are 12 bases apart after V is trimmed by 3 bases and J by 3 bases. The CDR3, cysteine through phenylalanine, is 14 amino acids long. CDR3 DNA is the only sequence kept; it has 42 bases, read in frame from the first base. One collaborating source in Seattle enrolled patients during active infection and followed them longitudinally through the course of disease. The collaborating institutions used their own protocols to collect whole blood in K2EDTA tubes. For TCRbeta analysis, collaborators shipped samples as frozen whole blood, isolated PBMCs, or DNA extracted from either of those sample types. Concerning this clone itself: No cognate antigen has been identified for it. No much larger clone exists at a distance of one base, and base qualities are not known.

TCRbeta CDR3 regions were amplified from genomic DNA by means of the immunoSEQ Assay, a bias-controlled multiplex PCR. The original methods were these. The number of nucleated cells in each sample was estimated from the amplification of reference gene primers within the assay. To quantify the absolute abundance of each unique TCRbeta CDR3 rearrangement, sequence reads were collapsed and filtered. For each sample, productive Simpson clonality was calculated by taking the square root of Simpson's diversity index across productive rearrangements. TCRdb stores this immuneACCESS table with in-frame sequences only. Part of the clones is absent; in the studies checked, under half of the shortfall reflects unresolved V genes, and no reason is known for the rest. That table furnishes V, J and clone size, whereas the DNA furnished D and trimming. The sample table records approximately 210,000 clones; 84% of these occur just once. The ten top clones hold about 8.3% of the sample.

The research as a whole found: Clinical and demographic metadata were provided uncurated, with the amount varying by source and participant.

The receptor's source is an elderly woman with COVID-19, enrolled during active disease. The sequenced material came from peripheral blood. This chain is built from TRBV5-1 and TRBJ2-5; a tentative D call is TRBD2 (6 bases match). The CDR3: CASSSIGGEETQYF. The bases read TGCGCCAGCAGCTCAATTGGCGGGGAAGAGACCCAGTACTTC. Where the CDR3 stops, the reference TRBV5-1 and TRBJ2-5 genes take over; the full variable domain is KAGVTQTPRYLIKTRGQQVTLSCSPISGHRSVSWYQQTPGQGLQFLFEYFSETQRNKGNFPGRFSGRQFSNSRSEMNVSTLELGDSALYLCASSSIGGEETQYFGPGTRLLVL.